This TCR beta chain was retrieved from a study of shared clonotypes between healthy human individuals (dated by TCRdb to 2018 to 2020). Study-level background: The cohort comprised a couple of women and a few men aged 18 to 49 years. For each donor, CD4 naive and CD4 memory were each run on three plates, CD8 naive on two plates, and CD8 memory on one plate. The study deeply sequenced blood TCR repertoires of roughly five healthy adults to estimate repertoire size and the extent of clonotype sharing between individuals. Different laboratories and diverse techniques were used to prepare libraries and sequence TCR repertoires, to increase sequencing depth and limit assay-specific biases. Each donor's leukapheresis produced roughly between roughly 0.85 and 9 billion PBMCs. The paper's findings and limits, for the study overall: Estimated clonotype richness was generally larger for naive than for memory subsets. Across a handful of donors, approximately 4.6% of naive CD4, around 3.5% of naive CD8, roughly 2.2% of memory CD4, and 0.4% of memory CD8 clonotypes were shared. Sampling was restricted to blood, and TCR repertoires in tissues likely differ from the TCR repertoires found in blood. The genetic and exposure-history diversity represented was limited by the small number of donors. Rarefaction of sorted-subset datasets indicated incomplete sequencing despite the large sequencing depth. Pairwise subsampling indicated that sequencing depth was expected to affect the degree of clonotype sharing among donors. Compared with non-shared clonotypes, clonotypes shared by all four sorted-subset donors had higher generation probabilities.

CD8 naive samples consisted of CD45RO-negative cells that were positively selected for CCR7, yielding a CD45RA+CCR7+ population without TemRA cells. Healthy HIV-negative adults with no recently reported acute infections or vaccinations were included as donors. Every donor was a Caucasian adult living in Nashville, Tennessee, USA. After blood collection by leukapheresis, PBMCs were isolated using Ficoll-Histopaque density gradient centrifugation and then cryopreserved in the vapor phase of liquid nitrogen. Analytical flow cytometry was used to check the purity and quantity of each magnetically sorted T cell population. Genomic DNA was isolated from every sorted fraction and measured by UV absorbance on a Nanodrop 2000c. To note about this clone: This clone's antigen is unknown. Within one base of it there is no much larger clone, and no base qualities were kept.

Trimming costs V 5 bases and J 0 bases, and their ends lie 7 bases apart. CDR1 and CDR2, per the germline V gene (reference sequence), are MNHEY and SMNVEV. The CDR3 contains 13 residues, cysteine and phenylalanine counted. Kept here is only the CDR3 DNA, which spans 39 bases and is read in frame from base 1. TCR CDR3 regions were amplified from genomic DNA by multiplex PCR using the deep immunoSEQ assay. Extracted genomic DNA from each cell subset was distributed evenly across all wells of several immunoSEQ 96-well plates, and each plate was treated as a replicate. For sorted subsets, about 200 ng genomic DNA, equal to about 30,000 T cell genomes, was loaded into each replicate PCR. Purified libraries were measured with a Qubit 3.0 fluorometer, size-checked on a Bioanalyzer 2100, and measured again with the KAPA Library Quantification kit. A separate single-read 150-cycle Illumina NextSeq 550 flow cell was used to sequence each immunoSEQ 96-well plate. As for the original processing: The immunoSEQ output contained only junctional sequences without quality scores, so filtering could not match that applied to full-length reads. To assign V/J genes and CDR3, sequences were annotated using PyIR, a Python wrapper for IgBLAST v1.9, with IMGT germline references. Any read was removed if the V/J assignment was weak (E-value above 1e-6), the CDR3 was missing, or the read contained stop codons, out-of-frame junctions, or ambiguous translated residues. V3J clonotypes were defined as sequences sharing the same inferred V gene, J gene, and CDR3 amino acid sequence. To compute the percentage overlap between repertoires, the number of shared unique clonotypes was divided by the size of the smaller repertoire. Richness of each repertoire was evaluated using RTK rarefaction, the Chao1 estimator, and Recon v2.1 estimates of unobserved clonotypes. Generation probabilities were computed with OLGA for all TCRbeta clonotypes obtained by the gDNA method from several donors. The immuneACCESS repertoire file appears here via TCRdb, limited to in-frame rearrangements. These files lack a portion of the clones; in checked studies, under half of the deficit traces to unresolved V genes, and the cause of the others is not known. Clonal size and the V and J genes are those of that table, whereas D and trimming came from the DNA. For this sample the table gives 600,000 or so clones, of which roughly 98% were detected only once. The top ten clones comprise 0.3% to 0.35% of the sample.

The source is a man aged 25-45 years in good health. This chain joins TRBV27 to TRBJ1-1, with the D gene not confidently named. The sequenced sample was naive CD8+ T cells sorted from blood. The cell subset or site label, read with the paper, signifies: CD45RA+CCR7+. The DNA is TGTGCCAGCAGTGACAACATGAACACTGAAGCTTTCTTT. Its protein is CASSDNMNTEAFF.